This TCR beta chain was identified in a study of metastatic and nonmetastatic thyroid tumors. V lost 0 bases, J lost 6 bases, and 22 bases lay in between. This CDR3 has 18 amino acids. In germline, CDR1 is SGHRS, CDR2 YFSETQ. This clone rates as medium-sized. TCRdb reprocessed the PCR reads using MiXCR. The sample shows about 15,000 clones, around 25% of them seen only once. Patients underwent thyroid surgery, and none had received any treatment before it. The TCR comes from a male donor with papillary thyroid cancer or a benign thyroid nodule (not recorded which). Some clones in this sample may be carry-over from other donors' samples. The sequenced material came from blood. The rearrangement links TRBV5-1 to TRBJ1-5; tentative D call: TRBD1 (6 bases). CDR3 sequence reads: CASSLAPPGHIKPQPQHF. Here the CDR3 DNA reads TGCGCCAGCAGCTTGGCCCCTCCGGGACACATCAAACCTCAGCCCCAGCATTTT.